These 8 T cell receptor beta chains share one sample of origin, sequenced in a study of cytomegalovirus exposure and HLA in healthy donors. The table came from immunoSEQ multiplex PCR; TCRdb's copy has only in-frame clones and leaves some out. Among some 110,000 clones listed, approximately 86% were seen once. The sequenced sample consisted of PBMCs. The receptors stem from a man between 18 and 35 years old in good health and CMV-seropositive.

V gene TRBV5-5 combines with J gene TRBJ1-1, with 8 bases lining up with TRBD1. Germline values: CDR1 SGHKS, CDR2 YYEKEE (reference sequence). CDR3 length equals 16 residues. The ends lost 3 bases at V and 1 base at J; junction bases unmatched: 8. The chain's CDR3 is CASSYPRGQENTEAFF. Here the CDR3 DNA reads TGTGCCAGCAGCTACCCTCGGGGACAGGAGAACACTGAAGCTTTCTTT. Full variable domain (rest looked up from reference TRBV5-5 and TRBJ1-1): DAGVTQSPTHLIKTRGQQVTLRCSPISGHKSVSWYQQVLGQGPQFIFQYYEKEERGRGNFPDRFSARQFPNYSSELNVNALLLGDSALYLCASSYPRGQENTEAFFGQGTRLTVV.

The CDR3 DNA follows: TGTGCCAGCAGTGACCTAGCGGGGGCATTGAATGAGCAGTTCTTC. The encoded protein is CASSDLAGALNEQFF. The gene calls are TRBV6-4 and TRBJ2-1, with 10 bases fitting TRBD2. V shed 2 bases and J 7 bases; nucleotides not matched to a gene: 5. CDR1 and CDR2 from the germline V gene are MRHNA and SNTAGT. This CDR3 is built from 15 residues.

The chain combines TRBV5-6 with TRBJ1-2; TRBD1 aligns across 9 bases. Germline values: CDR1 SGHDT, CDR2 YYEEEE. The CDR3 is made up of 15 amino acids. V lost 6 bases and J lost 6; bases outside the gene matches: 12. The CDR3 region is CASTHKGTGKNGYTF. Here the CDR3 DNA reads TGTGCCAGCACCCATAAGGGGACAGGGAAAAATGGCTACACCTTC.

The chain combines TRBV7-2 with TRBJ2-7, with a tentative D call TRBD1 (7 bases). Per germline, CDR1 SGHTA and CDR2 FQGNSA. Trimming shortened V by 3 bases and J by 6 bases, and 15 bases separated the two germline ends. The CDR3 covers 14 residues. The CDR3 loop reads CASSLEGASVEQYF. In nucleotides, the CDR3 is TGTGCCAGCAGCTTGGAGGGGGCGTCGGTCGAGCAGTACTTC. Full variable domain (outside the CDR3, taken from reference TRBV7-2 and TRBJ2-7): GAGVSQSPSNKVTEKGKDVELRCDPISGHTALYWYRQSLGQGLEFLIYFQGNSAPDKSGLPSDRFSAERTGGSVSTLTIQRTQQEDSAVYLCASSLEGASVEQYFGPGTRLTVT.

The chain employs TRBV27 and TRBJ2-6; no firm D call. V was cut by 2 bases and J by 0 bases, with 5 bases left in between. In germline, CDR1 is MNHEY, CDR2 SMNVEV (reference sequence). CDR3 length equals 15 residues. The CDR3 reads CASSLIDSGANVLTF. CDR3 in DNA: TGTGCCAGCAGTTTAATAGACTCTGGGGCCAACGTCCTGACTTTC. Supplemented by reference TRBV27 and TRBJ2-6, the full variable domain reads EAQVTQNPRYLITVTGKKLTVTCSQNMNHEYMSWYRQDPGLGLRQIYYSMNVEVTDKGDVPEGYKVSRKEKRNFPLILESPSPNQTSLYFCASSLIDSGANVLTFGAGSRLTVL.

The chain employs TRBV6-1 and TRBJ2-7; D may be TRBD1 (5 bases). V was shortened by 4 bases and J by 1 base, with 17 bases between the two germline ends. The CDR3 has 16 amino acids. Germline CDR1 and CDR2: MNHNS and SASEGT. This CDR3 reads CASSATQVIPSYEQYF. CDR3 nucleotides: TGTGCCAGCAGTGCCACACAGGTTATCCCGTCCTACGAGCAGTACTTC.

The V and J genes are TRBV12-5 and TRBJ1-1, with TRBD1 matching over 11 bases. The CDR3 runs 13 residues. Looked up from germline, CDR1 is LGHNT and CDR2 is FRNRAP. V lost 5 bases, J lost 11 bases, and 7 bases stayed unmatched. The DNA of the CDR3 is TGTGCTAGTGGTATATGGGACAGGGGGTCGGCTTTCTTT. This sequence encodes CASGIWDRGSAFF.

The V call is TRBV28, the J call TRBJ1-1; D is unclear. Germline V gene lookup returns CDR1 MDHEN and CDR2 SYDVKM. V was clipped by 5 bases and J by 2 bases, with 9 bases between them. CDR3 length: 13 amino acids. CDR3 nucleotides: TGTGCCAGCAGTGTGAAACAAAACACTGAAGCTTTCTTT. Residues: CASSVKQNTEAFF.